These 19 T cell receptor beta chains were sequenced from one sample in a study of regulatory T cells in long-lasting Graves disease. In building TCR beta libraries, iRepertoire HTBI primers were used together with Arm-PCR of CDR3 regions. TCRdb re-derived calls from the multiplex PCR reads in MiXCR, one entry per CDR3 protein. The sample contains under 300,000 distinct CDR3 sequences, 18% of which appear only once. Stated time point: newly diagnosed GD, antithyroid drugs for less than 3 months. The TCR library used RNA extracted from PBMCs. The same data also went into a second study, on T cells in Graves' hyperthyroidism and ophthalmopathy.

Specimen: peripheral blood mononuclear cells (PBMCs), collected at new diagnosis, from a patient treated with antithyroid drugs. These receptors were taken from a woman aged 30 to 39 with Graves disease.

This clonotype was counted many times. This sequence joins TRBV20-1 and TRBJ1-2; the match to TRBD1 covers 8 bases. Germline assignment: CDR1 DFQATT and CDR2 SNEGSKA (reference sequence). This CDR3 has 14 residues. The junction had 10 bases not matched to a gene; V was cut back by 5 bases and J by 5 bases. CDR3 coding DNA: TGCAGTGCTCCCGACAGGGGTATCACGTATGGCTACACCTTC. Its protein is CSAPDRGITYGYTF.

This chain joins TRBV2 and TRBJ1-5, with 11 bases matching TRBD1. J gave up 6 bases and V 3 bases, and 4 bases lay outside the gene matches. Germline CDR1 and CDR2: SNHLY and FYNNEI. The CDR3 contains 15 residues. DNA for the CDR3: TGTGCCAGCAGTGAGGACAGGGGGCTTAGTCAGCCCCAGCATTTT. Protein product: CASSEDRGLSQPQHF.

This clonotype was counted at least ten times. The V gene is TRBV15, the J gene TRBJ2-5; unclear D gene. Germline assignment: CDR1 LNHNV and CDR2 YYDKDF (reference sequence). The CDR3 contains 12 residues. Trimming stripped 5 bases from V and 4 bases from J, with 8 bases between. The CDR3 spells CATSGWRETQYF. CDR3 bases: TGTGCCACCAGCGGGTGGAGAGAGACCCAGTACTTC.

This clonotype has just a few counts. This chain links TRBV4-1 with TRBJ2-3, with D maybe TRBD1 (5 bases). The CDR3 is 15 residues long. CDR1 and CDR2 from the germline V gene are MGHRA and YSYEKL. Trimming cost V 2 bases and J 4 bases, with 13 bases left between them. The CDR3 spells CASSQPGNRADTQYF. CDR3 sequence (DNA): TGCGCCAGCAGCCAACCAGGGAATAGGGCAGATACGCAGTATTTT.

On this clonotype: It may be a read error: a sequence one base away is much more abundant. No conserved phenylalanine or tryptophan ends this CDR3, so it is likely a read error. The gene calls are TRBV4-1 and TRBJ2-1; 7 bases are a match to TRBD1. Germline CDR1 and CDR2: MGHRA and YSYEKL. Trimming cost V 3 bases and J 8 bases; bases outside gene matches: 7. This CDR3 has 14 residues. CDR3 DNA: TGCGCCAGCAGCCAGGACAGGTCTAGGGATGAGCAGTTCCTC. The encoded protein is CASSQDRSRDEQFL.

This clonotype showed up many times. The chain uses TRBV7-3 and TRBJ2-3; TRBD2 aligns across 10 bases. Trimming at V came to 9 bases and at J to 3 bases, leaving 6 bases not matched to a gene. CDR1 and CDR2 from the germline V gene are SGHTA and FQGTGA. The CDR3 has 14 residues. This chain's CDR3 is CASSLAGVTDTQYF. DNA for the CDR3: TGTGCCAGTAGTCTAGCGGGGGTGACAGATACGCAGTATTTT.

A remark on this clonotype: This is likely an artifact of a read error, given a far larger clone one base away. The chain has TRBV18 and TRBJ1-1; the match to TRBD1 covers 7 bases. The CDR3 is made up of 15 amino acids. From germline, CDR1 is KGHSH and CDR2 LQKENI. The CDR3 protein is CTSSQRQGVGTEAFF. The CDR3 DNA sequence: TGTACCAGCAGCCAACGACAGGGAGTTGGCACTGAAGCTTTCTTT.

The V and J genes are TRBV6-1 and TRBJ2-3; 8 nucleotides align to TRBD1. Per the germline V gene, CDR1 is MNHNS and CDR2 is SASEGT. V gave up 6 bases and J gave up 5 bases; unmatched junction bases: 13. The CDR3 is 16 amino acids. The CDR3 nucleotides are TGTGCCAGCAGCCCGGGGCGGACAGGGTTGGGAGATACGCAGTATTTT. This translates into CASSPGRTGLGDTQYF.

Many counts were recorded for this clonotype. This may come from a read error, since a much larger clone is one base off. The genes are TRBV6-2 or TRBV6-3 and TRBJ2-5; D gene unclear. The V and J ends lost 7 bases and 2 bases respectively, with 5 bases between them. This CDR3 is 11 amino acids long. Germline V gene lookup returns CDR1 MNHEY and CDR2 SVGEGT. CDR3 in amino acids: CASTQQETQYF. The DNA of the CDR3 is TGTGCCAGCACGCAGCAAGAGACCCAGTACTTC.

As regards this clonotype: One junction end does not reproduce the germline sequence, and a read error may be involved. The chain carries TRBV11-2 and TRBJ2-5; D gene unclear. The CDR3 consists of 14 residues. Germline V CDR1 and CDR2: SGHAT, FQNNGV. CDR3 protein: CASSVSQVQKTQYF. The DNA for the CDR3 is TGTGCCAGCAGCGTAAGCCAGGTCCAAAAGACCCAGTACTTC.

Many counts were recorded for this clonotype. The chain employs TRBV7-3 and TRBJ2-3; D tentatively fits TRBD1 or TRBD2 (5 bases each). V was cut by 2 bases and J by 4 bases, with 13 bases left in between. Germline lookup yields CDR1 SGHTA and CDR2 FQGTGA. The CDR3 extends over 15 amino acids. The CDR3 DNA is TGTGCCAGCAGCTTAGGGGACCAAAATCCAGATACGCAGTATTTT. The encoded protein is CASSLGDQNPDTQYF.

This clonotype was seen many times. CDR3 coding DNA: TGCGCCAGCAGCCACACGGGGGGACACCAAGAGACCCAGTACTTC. Amino acids: CASSHTGGHQETQYF. V and J are TRBV5-1 and TRBJ2-5; 7 bases match TRBD2. Looked up from germline, CDR1 is SGHRS and CDR2 is YFSETQ. The CDR3 covers 15 residues. V was clipped by 4 bases and J by 0 bases; unmatched bases: 6.

This clonotype was detected ten times or more. V is TRBV10-3 and J is TRBJ1-6, with D possibly matching TRBD1 (6 bases). CDR1 is ENHRY, CDR2 SYGVKD, per germline. Trimming took 5 bases from V and 10 from J, leaving 18 bases between them. The CDR3 loop spans 15 amino acids. The chain's CDR3 is CAISPLGGAESPLHF. Written as DNA, the CDR3 is TGTGCCATCAGTCCCCTAGGGGGGGCGGAATCACCCCTCCACTTT.

This clonotype was detected many times. J is TRBJ1-1 and V is TRBV12-3 or TRBV12-4; D is ambiguous. V lost 5 bases and J lost 1, with 11 bases in between. The CDR3 covers 14 residues. The CDR3 DNA sequence: TGTGCCAGCAGTGCCGGGTTAGAGAACACTGAAGCTTTCTTT. This translates into CASSAGLENTEAFF.

This clonotype was recorded many times. The CDR3 spells CASGSNQPQHF. CDR3 in DNA: TGTGCCAGCGGCTCCAATCAGCCCCAGCATTTT. V usage is TRBV7-9 and J usage is TRBJ1-5; D is ambiguous. This CDR3 is built from 11 residues. Germline V lookup: CDR1 SEHNR, CDR2 FQNEAQ (reference sequence). The V and J ends lost 8 bases and 3 bases respectively, with 5 bases between them. The variable domain in full, with the rest retrieved from reference TRBV7-9 and TRBJ1-5, is DTGVSQNPRHKITKRGQNVTFRCDPISEHNRLYWYRQTLGQGPEFLTYFQNEAQLEKSRLLSDRFSAERPKGSFSTLEIQRTEQGDSAMYLCASGSNQPQHFGDGTRLSIL.

In this sample, this clonotype turned up once. The V call is TRBV28, the J call TRBJ1-6; D not certain. The germline CDR1 and CDR2 sequences are MDHEN and SYDVKM. V lost 7 bases to trimming and J lost 9 bases, with 19 bases between them. This CDR3 contains 15 residues. CDR3 protein: CASIPEGRRGSPLHF. The CDR3 DNA reads as TGTGCCAGCATCCCCGAGGGCCGCCGGGGTTCACCCCTCCACTTT.

Ten or more counts support this clonotype. The rearrangement uses TRBV7-9 and TRBJ2-1, with 8 nucleotides matching TRBD2. This CDR3 has 15 residues. CDR1 and CDR2 (germline): SEHNR, FQNEAQ (reference sequence). Losses at the gene ends were 6 bases for V and 1 base for J; bases not matched to a gene: 5. This CDR3 reads CASRSGGTSYNEQFF. CDR3 sequence (DNA): TGTGCCAGCAGGAGCGGGGGCACTTCCTACAATGAGCAGTTCTTC.

Regarding this clonotype: This is likely an artifact of a read error, given a far larger clone one base away. The chain couples TRBV5-5 to TRBJ2-1; tentative D call: TRBD1 (6 bases). CDR1 is SGHKS and CDR2 is YYEKEE in the germline V gene (reference sequence). The CDR3 extends over 15 amino acids. In DNA, the CDR3 is TGTGCCAGCAGCTTCGAGGACAGCTCCCACAATGAGCAGTTCTTC. This sequence encodes CASSFEDSSHNEQFF.

This clonotype has at least ten counts. CDR3 coding DNA: TGCAGTGCTAGAGATCGGGGGCGAGGGGCAGATACGCAGTATTTT. Protein sequence: CSARDRGRGADTQYF. The genes are TRBV20-1 and TRBJ2-3; D may match TRBD1 or TRBD2 (6 bases each). There are 15 residues in the CDR3. V lost 0 bases and J lost 4, with 14 bases in between. Germline V gene data show CDR1 as DFQATT and CDR2 as SNEGSKA (reference sequence).